The rows below give T cell receptor beta chains drawn from one sample of a study of blood T cells in healthy people across ages. TCRdb called the 5' RACE reads again in MiXCR, with one record for every CDR3 protein. The data show roughly 800,000 distinct CDR3 sequences, with about three fifths seen just once and roughly 20% held by the top ten. Sequencing was carried out using blood. Source of these receptors: a man younger than 45 in good health. The CDR3 runs from the conserved cysteine through the conserved F or W. The D gene is left open where the match is weak. Clone size is not always given. Where it is, it says once, few, many or a class for expanded clones.

J gene: TRBJ2-6; V gene: TRBV7-2; clone size: NA; D gene: NA; CDR3 DNA: TGTGCCAGCAGCTTACACAGGGATATCACTGGGGCCAACGTCCTGACTTTC; CDR3 protein: CASSLHRDITGANVLTF
J gene: TRBJ2-7; V gene: TRBV27; clone size: few; D gene: NA; CDR3 DNA: TGTGCCAGCTCTCCTCGGCGGCAGACATACGAGCAGTACTTC; CDR3 protein: CASSPRRQTYEQYF
J gene: TRBJ2-1; V gene: TRBV10-3; clone size: NA; D gene: NA; CDR3 DNA: TGTGCCATCAGTGGGAGGACGGGGGTCTTGTACAATGAGCAGTTCTTC; CDR3 protein: CAISGRTGVLYNEQFF
J gene: TRBJ2-7; V gene: TRBV20-1; clone size: NA; D gene: NA; CDR3 DNA: TGCAGTGTACGCTTGAGACCACGAGACCTACCCTACGAGCAGTACTTC; CDR3 protein: CSVRLRPRDLPYEQYF
J gene: TRBJ2-1; V gene: TRBV11-3; clone size: NA; D gene: NA; CDR3 DNA: TGTGCCAGCAGCTCGACTGTAAATGAGCAGTTCTTC; CDR3 protein: CASSSTVNEQFF
J gene: TRBJ2-5; V gene: TRBV7-2; clone size: NA; D gene: TRBD2; CDR3 DNA: TGTGCCAGCAGTTATAGCGGGACCGGCCAAGAGACCCAGTACTTC; CDR3 protein: CASSYSGTGQETQYF
J gene: TRBJ1-2; V gene: TRBV27; clone size: NA; D gene: NA; CDR3 DNA: TGTGCCCGAGAGGGGGACGGAATCTACTATGGCTACACCTTC; CDR3 protein: CAREGDGIYYGYTF
J gene: TRBJ2-7; V gene: TRBV6-2/TRBV6-3; clone size: NA; D gene: NA; CDR3 DNA: TGTGCCAGCAGTTACTTGGGGGATGTGGACGGCGAGCAGTACTTC; CDR3 protein: CASSYLGDVDGEQYF
J gene: TRBJ2-7; V gene: TRBV29-1; clone size: NA; D gene: TRBD1; CDR3 DNA: TGCAGCGTTGATGATAGGACAGGGGGATTAAATGAGCAGTACTTC; CDR3 protein: CSVDDRTGGLNEQYF
J gene: TRBJ2-7; V gene: TRBV6-2/TRBV6-3; clone size: NA; D gene: NA; CDR3 DNA: TGTGCCGGCTGCCAAGTCGGGCCGGCCGAGCAGTACTTC; CDR3 protein: CAGCQVGPAEQYF
J gene: TRBJ2-7; V gene: TRBV7-2; clone size: many; D gene: TRBD2; CDR3 DNA: TGTGCCAGCAGCGCCGCGGGGGGGGGCCTCTACGAGCAGTACTTC; CDR3 protein: CASSAAGGGLYEQYF
J gene: TRBJ2-7; V gene: TRBV29-1; clone size: few; D gene: TRBD2; CDR3 DNA: TGCAGCGTTAATCAAGGACTAGCGGGGGAGCAGTACTTC; CDR3 protein: CSVNQGLAGEQYF
J gene: TRBJ2-7; V gene: TRBV5-1; clone size: NA; D gene: NA; CDR3 DNA: TGCGCCAGCACCTATCATTCAGGTTCCTACGAGCAGTACTTC; CDR3 protein: CASTYHSGSYEQYF
J gene: TRBJ2-7; V gene: TRBV19; clone size: few; D gene: NA; CDR3 DNA: TGTGCCAGTAGTACCCAACAGGGCTCCTACGAGCAGTACTTC; CDR3 protein: CASSTQQGSYEQYF
J gene: TRBJ1-4; V gene: TRBV4-2; clone size: once; D gene: NA; CDR3 DNA: TGTGCCAGCAGCCGAGGCACCCCTGCAACTAATGAAAAACTGTTTTTT; CDR3 protein: CASSRGTPATNEKLFF
J gene: TRBJ2-5; V gene: TRBV20-1; clone size: NA; D gene: TRBD1; CDR3 DNA: TGCAGTGCAGGAACAGGGGTGGGGGAGACCCAGTACTTC; CDR3 protein: CSAGTGVGETQYF
J gene: TRBJ2-3; V gene: TRBV6-5; clone size: NA; D gene: NA; CDR3 DNA: TGTGCCAGCAGTCCCCCCTCCGGGGGAGGCACAGATACGCAGTATTTT; CDR3 protein: CASSPPSGGGTDTQYF
J gene: TRBJ2-5; V gene: TRBV7-2; clone size: NA; D gene: TRBD2; CDR3 DNA: TGTGCCAGCAGCCCCAATGGGCTAGCGGAAGAGACCCAGTACTTC; CDR3 protein: CASSPNGLAEETQYF
J gene: TRBJ1-4; V gene: TRBV27; clone size: NA; D gene: NA; CDR3 DNA: TGTGCCAGCATCTATCGTTATAGCACTAATGAAAAACTGTTTTTT; CDR3 protein: CASIYRYSTNEKLFF
J gene: TRBJ2-7; V gene: TRBV6-5; clone size: few; D gene: NA; CDR3 DNA: TGTGCCAGCAGTTTCAGCCTCGGCTACGAGCAGTACTTC; CDR3 protein: CASSFSLGYEQYF
J gene: TRBJ2-6; V gene: TRBV20-1; clone size: NA; D gene: NA; CDR3 DNA: TGCAGTGCTAGAACGACTAAAATACAGGGTTCTGGGGCCAACGTCCTGACTTTC; CDR3 protein: CSARTTKIQGSGANVLTF
J gene: TRBJ2-5; V gene: TRBV19; clone size: NA; D gene: NA; CDR3 DNA: TGTGCCAGTAGTACCACAGGGCAAGAGACCCAGTACTTC; CDR3 protein: CASSTTGQETQYF
J gene: TRBJ2-7; V gene: TRBV6-2/TRBV6-3; clone size: once; D gene: TRBD2; CDR3 DNA: TGTGCCAGCAGTTTCCCGGGACTAGCGGAAAAAATATACTCCTACGAGCAGTACTTC; CDR3 protein: CASSFPGLAEKIYSYEQYF
J gene: TRBJ2-7; V gene: TRBV20-1; clone size: few; D gene: NA; CDR3 DNA: TGCAGTGCTAGATTGTTCCGGGACACCAGCTCCTACGAGCAGTACTTC; CDR3 protein: CSARLFRDTSSYEQYF
J gene: TRBJ2-2; V gene: TRBV12-3/TRBV12-4; clone size: few; D gene: NA; CDR3 DNA: TGTGCCAGCCGAACCTCCCGGAATCTGAACACCGGGGAGCTGTTTTTT; CDR3 protein: CASRTSRNLNTGELFF
J gene: TRBJ2-7; V gene: TRBV20-1; clone size: once; D gene: TRBD1; CDR3 DNA: TGCAGTGTTATTGCCGGGACAGGGTGGGCCCAGTACTTC; CDR3 protein: CSVIAGTGWAQYF
J gene: TRBJ2-1; V gene: TRBV6-2/TRBV6-3; clone size: few; D gene: NA; CDR3 DNA: TGTGCCAGCCGGGACCGGTACAATGAGCAGTTCTTC; CDR3 protein: CASRDRYNEQFF
J gene: TRBJ2-5; V gene: TRBV20-1; clone size: NA; D gene: NA; CDR3 DNA: TGCAGTGCTAGATCCCCGGGATGGGAGCAGTACTTC; CDR3 protein: CSARSPGWEQYF